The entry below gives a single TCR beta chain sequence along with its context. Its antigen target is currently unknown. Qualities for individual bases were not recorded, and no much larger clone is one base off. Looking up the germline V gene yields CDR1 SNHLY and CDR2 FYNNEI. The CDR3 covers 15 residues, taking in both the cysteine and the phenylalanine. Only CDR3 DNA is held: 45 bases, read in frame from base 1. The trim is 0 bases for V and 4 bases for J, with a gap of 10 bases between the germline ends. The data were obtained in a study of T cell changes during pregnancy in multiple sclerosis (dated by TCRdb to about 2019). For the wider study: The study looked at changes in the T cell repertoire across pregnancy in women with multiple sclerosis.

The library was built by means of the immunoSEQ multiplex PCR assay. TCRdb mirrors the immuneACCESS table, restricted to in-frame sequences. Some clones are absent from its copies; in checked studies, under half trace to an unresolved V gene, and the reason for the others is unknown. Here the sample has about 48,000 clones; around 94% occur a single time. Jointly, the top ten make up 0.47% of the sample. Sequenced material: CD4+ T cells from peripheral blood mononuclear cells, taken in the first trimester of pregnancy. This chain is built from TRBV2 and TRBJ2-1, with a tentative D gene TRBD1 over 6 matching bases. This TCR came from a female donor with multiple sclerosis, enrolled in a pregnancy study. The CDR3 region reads CASSEASRGYNEQFF. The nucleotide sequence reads TGTGCCAGCAGTGAAGCGTCCAGGGGTTACAATGAGCAGTTCTTC.